The 11 T cell receptor beta chains in this list originate from one sample, sequenced in a study of blood T cell repertoires in COVID-19 (dated by TCRdb to 2019 to 2021). The library came from the immunoSEQ multiplex PCR assay. Here the immuneACCESS table is served through TCRdb, limited to in-frame sequences with V and J called. Missing clones are a known gap in these copies; in checked studies unresolved V genes cover under half, and the rest lacks a known reason. The sample table contains about 54,000 clones; only one count was recorded for about nine tenths of them. Over 25% of the sample comes from the top ten. Material: peripheral blood. The receptors shown here come from a human donor in a cohort sampled during active COVID-19.

The chain employs TRBV4-2 and TRBJ1-5, with no clear D. The CDR3 has 15 residues. The germline gives CDR1 LGHNA, CDR2 YNFKEQ. V gave up 1 base and J gave up 3 bases, with 10 bases separating them. The CDR3 DNA follows: TGTGCCAGCAGCCAAGCCAGTTCCCCCAATCAGCCCCAGCATTTT. Its protein is CASSQASSPNQPQHF.

This chain connects TRBV5-4 to TRBJ2-2, with TRBD1 identical over 9 bases. V shed 4 bases, J shed 7 bases, and the junction held 11 bases outside the gene matches. In germline, CDR1 is SGHNT, CDR2 YYREEE (reference sequence). The CDR3 sequence is 16 residues long. The CDR3 DNA reads as TGTGCCAGCAGCCCGCCCCGGACAGGGGTAAGCGGGGAGCTGTTTTTT. Amino acids: CASSPPRTGVSGELFF.

This clone turned up a few times. The chain carries TRBV6-5 and TRBJ2-7; tentatively, D is TRBD2 (6 bases). The CDR3 contains 15 residues. Trimming removed 0 bases at V and 3 bases at J, with 12 bases between. CDR1 MNHEY and CDR2 SVGAGI come from the germline V gene. CDR3 region: CASSYSPEGFYEQYF. CDR3 bases: TGTGCCAGCAGTTACTCCCCGGAGGGTTTCTACGAGCAGTACTTC.

V is TRBV5-4 and J is TRBJ2-2; 8 nucleotides agree with TRBD2. Germline-derived CDR1 and CDR2 are SGHNT and YYREEE (reference sequence). The V and J ends lost 1 base and 13 bases, in that order; junction bases with no gene match: 6. CDR3 size: 13 residues. The chain's CDR3 is CASSLRGGGRLFF. For the CDR3, the DNA is TGTGCCAGCAGCTTGCGGGGCGGGGGGAGGCTGTTTTTT.

The chain employs TRBV19 and TRBJ1-3, with D possibly being TRBD1 (6 bases). V lost 6 bases and J 4 bases, leaving 16 bases between the germline ends. Germline V gene lookup returns CDR1 LNHDA and CDR2 SQIVND (reference sequence). The CDR3 has 15 amino acids. In nucleotides, the CDR3 is TGTGCCAGTAGCACAGGGAGCGGTTCGGGAAACACCATATATTTT. This gives the protein CASSTGSGSGNTIYF.

The chain recombines TRBV20-1 with TRBJ2-1; 7 positions match TRBD2. Germline lookup yields CDR1 DFQATT and CDR2 SNEGSKA (reference sequence). The CDR3 covers 11 residues. Trimming cost V 8 bases and J 5 bases; bases outside gene matches: 3. The CDR3 coding sequence is TGCAGTTGGGAGGGCAACAATGAGCAGTTCTTC. Amino acid sequence: CSWEGNNEQFF.

This clone is a singleton in its sample. V and J are TRBV30 and TRBJ1-6; D is unclear. V was clipped by 5 bases and J by 3 bases, with 11 bases between them. Germline V gene data show CDR1 as GTSNPN and CDR2 as SVGIG (reference sequence). The CDR3 has 14 amino acids. CDR3 in amino acids: CAWQTRDYNSPLHF. The CDR3 nucleotides are TGTGCCTGGCAAACCCGGGACTATAATTCACCCCTCCACTTT. The full variable domain, in which reference TRBV30 and TRBJ1-6 provide the parts outside the CDR3, is SQTIHQWPATLVQPVGSPLSLECTVEGTSNPNLYWYRQAAGRGLQLLFYSVGIGQISSEVPQNLSASRPQDRQFILSSKKLLLSDSGFYLCAWQTRDYNSPLHFGNGTRLTVT.

About this clone: The same CDR3 is also encoded by other DNA sequences in this sample. The CDR3 region has the DNA TGCGCCAGCAGCTTGTCCCAGGGGTCCTACAATGAGCAGTTCTTC. Translation gives CASSLSQGSYNEQFF. The gene calls are TRBV5-1 and TRBJ2-1, with D perhaps TRBD1 (6 bases). The CDR3 extends over 15 amino acids. With 1 base removed from V and 1 base from J, the gap between germline ends came to 9 bases. Germline V gives CDR1 SGHRS, CDR2 YFSETQ.

The rearrangement joins TRBV5-1 to TRBJ1-2; D possibly corresponds to TRBD1 (6 bases). Trimming removed 0 bases from V and 8 bases from J, with 11 bases in between. In germline, CDR1 is SGHRS, CDR2 YFSETQ. This CDR3 is 13 amino acids long. CDR3 residues: CASSLVHREGYTF. In nucleotides, the CDR3 is TGCGCCAGCAGCTTGGTTCACAGGGAAGGCTACACCTTC. The entire variable domain, with the rest obtained from reference TRBV5-1 and TRBJ1-2, is as follows: KAGVTQTPRYLIKTRGQQVTLSCSPISGHRSVSWYQQTPGQGLQFLFEYFSETQRNKGNFPGRFSGRQFSNSRSEMNVSTLELGDSALYLCASSLVHREGYTFGSGTRLTVV.

The chain combines TRBV7-6 with TRBJ2-7, with a weak D call TRBD2 (5 bases). Trimming pared 2 bases from V and 7 bases from J, leaving 18 bases between. Germline CDR1 is SGHVS and CDR2 is FNYEAQ. The CDR3 sequence is 15 residues long. The CDR3 coding sequence is TGTGCCAGCAGCTTATATGTCGGGGAGCCTATAGAGCAGTACTTC. Encoded protein: CASSLYVGEPIEQYF.

In nucleotides, the CDR3 is TGTGCCAGCAGTTATAAGGGAACTAGGTACCAAGAGACCCAGTACTTC. Translation: CASSYKGTRYQETQYF. The rearrangement uses TRBV6-5 and TRBJ2-5, with D possibly being TRBD2 (5 bases). Germline V gives CDR1 MNHEY, CDR2 SVGAGI. V shed 3 bases and J shed 0 bases, with 14 bases lying between them. CDR3 length: 16 amino acids.